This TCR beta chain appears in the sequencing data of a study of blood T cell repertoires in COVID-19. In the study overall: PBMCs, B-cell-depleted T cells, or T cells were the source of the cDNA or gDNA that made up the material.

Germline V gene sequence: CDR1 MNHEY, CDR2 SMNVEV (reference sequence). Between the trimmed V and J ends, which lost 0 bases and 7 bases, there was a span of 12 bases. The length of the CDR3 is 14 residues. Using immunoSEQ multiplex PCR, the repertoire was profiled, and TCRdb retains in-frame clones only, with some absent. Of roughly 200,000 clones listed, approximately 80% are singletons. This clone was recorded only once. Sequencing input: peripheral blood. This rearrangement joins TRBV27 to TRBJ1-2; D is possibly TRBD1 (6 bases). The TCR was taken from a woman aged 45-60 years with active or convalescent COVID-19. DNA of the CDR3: TGTGCCAGCAGTTTATCCAGGGGCAGGGCTGGCTACACCTTC. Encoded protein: CASSLSRGRAGYTF.